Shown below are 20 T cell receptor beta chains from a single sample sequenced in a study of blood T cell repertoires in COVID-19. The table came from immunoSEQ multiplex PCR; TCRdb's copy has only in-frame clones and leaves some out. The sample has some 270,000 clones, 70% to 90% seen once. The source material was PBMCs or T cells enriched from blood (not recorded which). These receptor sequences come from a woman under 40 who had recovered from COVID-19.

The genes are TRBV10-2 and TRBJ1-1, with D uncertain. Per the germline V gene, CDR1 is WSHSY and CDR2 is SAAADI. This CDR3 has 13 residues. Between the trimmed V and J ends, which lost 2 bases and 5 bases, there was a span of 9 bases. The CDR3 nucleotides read TGCGCCAGCAGTGAGCTGGGAGGGACTGAAGCTTTCTTT. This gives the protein CASSELGGTEAFF.

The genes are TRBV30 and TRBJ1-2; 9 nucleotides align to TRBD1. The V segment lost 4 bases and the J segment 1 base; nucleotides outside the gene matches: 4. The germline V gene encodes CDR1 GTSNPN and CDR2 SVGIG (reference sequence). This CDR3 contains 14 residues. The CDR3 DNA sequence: TGTGCCTGGAACACAGGGGGCTATAACTATGGCTACACCTTC. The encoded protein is CAWNTGGYNYGYTF.

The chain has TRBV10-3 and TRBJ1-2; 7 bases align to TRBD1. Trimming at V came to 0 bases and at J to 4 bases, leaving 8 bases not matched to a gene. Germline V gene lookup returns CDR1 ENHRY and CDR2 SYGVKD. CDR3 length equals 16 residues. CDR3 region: CAISESRQGPSYGYTF. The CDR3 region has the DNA TGTGCCATCAGTGAGTCGAGACAGGGCCCCTCCTATGGCTACACCTTC.

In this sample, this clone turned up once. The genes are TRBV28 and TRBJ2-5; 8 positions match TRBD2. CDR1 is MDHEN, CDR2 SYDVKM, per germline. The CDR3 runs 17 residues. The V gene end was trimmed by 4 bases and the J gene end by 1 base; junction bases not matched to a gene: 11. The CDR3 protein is CASSSAGAGRSQETQYF. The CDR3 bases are TGTGCCAGCAGTTCAGCGGGGGCCGGAAGAAGCCAAGAGACCCAGTACTTC.

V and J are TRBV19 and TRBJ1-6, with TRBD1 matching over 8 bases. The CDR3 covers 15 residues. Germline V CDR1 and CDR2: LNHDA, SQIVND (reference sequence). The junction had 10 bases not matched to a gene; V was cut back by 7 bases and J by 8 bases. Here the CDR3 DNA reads TGTGCCAGTAAAATAGGGCCAGGGGGCGATTCACCCCTCCACTTT. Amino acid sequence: CASKIGPGGDSPLHF.

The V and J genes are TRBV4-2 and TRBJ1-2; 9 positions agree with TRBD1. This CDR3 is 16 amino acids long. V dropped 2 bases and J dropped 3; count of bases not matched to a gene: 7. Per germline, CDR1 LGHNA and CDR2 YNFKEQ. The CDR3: CASSQKPGQGYYGYTF. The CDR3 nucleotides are TGTGCCAGCAGCCAAAAACCGGGACAGGGATACTATGGCTACACCTTC.

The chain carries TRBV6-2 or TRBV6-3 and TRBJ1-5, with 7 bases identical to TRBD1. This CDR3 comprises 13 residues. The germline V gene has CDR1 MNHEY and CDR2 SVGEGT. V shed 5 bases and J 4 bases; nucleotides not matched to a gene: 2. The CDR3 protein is CASSQQGNQPQHF. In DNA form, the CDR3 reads TGTGCCAGCAGTCAACAGGGGAATCAGCCCCAGCATTTT.

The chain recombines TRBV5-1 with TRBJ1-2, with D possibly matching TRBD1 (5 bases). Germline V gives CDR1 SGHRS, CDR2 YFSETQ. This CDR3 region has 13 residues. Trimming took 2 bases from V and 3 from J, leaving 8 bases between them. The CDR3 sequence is CASSLARDYGYTF. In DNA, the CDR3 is TGCGCCAGCAGCTTAGCCAGGGACTATGGCTACACCTTC.

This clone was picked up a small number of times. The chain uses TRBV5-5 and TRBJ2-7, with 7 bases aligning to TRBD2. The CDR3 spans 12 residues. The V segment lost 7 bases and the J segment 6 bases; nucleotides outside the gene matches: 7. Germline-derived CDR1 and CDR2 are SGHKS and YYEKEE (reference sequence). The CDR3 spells CASRGGGSEQYF. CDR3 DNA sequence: TGTGCCAGCCGCGGGGGAGGAAGCGAGCAGTACTTC.

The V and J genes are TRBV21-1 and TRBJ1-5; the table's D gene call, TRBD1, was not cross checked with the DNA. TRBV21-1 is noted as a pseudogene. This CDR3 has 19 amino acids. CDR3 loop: CASNPAGDRDLYRNQPQHF. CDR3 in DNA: TGTGCCAGCAACCCGGCGGGGGACAGGGACTTGTATCGCAATCAGCCCCAGCATTTT.

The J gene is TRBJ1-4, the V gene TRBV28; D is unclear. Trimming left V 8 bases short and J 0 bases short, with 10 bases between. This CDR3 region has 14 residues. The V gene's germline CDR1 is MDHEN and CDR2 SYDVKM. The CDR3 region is CASRYSSTNEKLFF. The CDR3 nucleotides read TGTGCCAGCCGATACAGCTCAACTAATGAAAAACTGTTTTTT.

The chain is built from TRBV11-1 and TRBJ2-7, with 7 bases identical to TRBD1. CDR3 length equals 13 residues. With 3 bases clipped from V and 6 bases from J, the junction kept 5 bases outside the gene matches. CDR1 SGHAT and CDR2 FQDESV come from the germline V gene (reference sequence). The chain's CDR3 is CASSFGTEFEQYF. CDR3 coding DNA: TGTGCCAGCAGCTTCGGGACAGAATTCGAGCAGTACTTC.

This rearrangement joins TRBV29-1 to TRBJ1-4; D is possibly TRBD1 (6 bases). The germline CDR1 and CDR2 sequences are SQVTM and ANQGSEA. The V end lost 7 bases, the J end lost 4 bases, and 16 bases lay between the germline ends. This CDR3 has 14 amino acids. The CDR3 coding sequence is TGCAGCGCCGAGGGGGGGCCGAATAATGAAAAACTGTTTTTT. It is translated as CSAEGGPNNEKLFF.

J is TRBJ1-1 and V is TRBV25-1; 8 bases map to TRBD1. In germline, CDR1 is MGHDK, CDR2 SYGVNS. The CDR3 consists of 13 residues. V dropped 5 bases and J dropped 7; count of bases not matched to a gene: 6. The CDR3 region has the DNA TGTGCCAGCAGTTCAGGGGGCCGGGATGAAGCTTTCTTT. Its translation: CASSSGGRDEAFF.

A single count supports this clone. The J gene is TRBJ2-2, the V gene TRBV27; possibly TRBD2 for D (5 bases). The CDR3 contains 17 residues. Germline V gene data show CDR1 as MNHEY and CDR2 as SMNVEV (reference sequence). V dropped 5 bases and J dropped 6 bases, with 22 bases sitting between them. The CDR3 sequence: CASSVTGIGLASGELFF. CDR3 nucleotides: TGTGCCAGCAGTGTCACGGGAATTGGTCTGGCGTCCGGGGAGCTGTTTTTT.

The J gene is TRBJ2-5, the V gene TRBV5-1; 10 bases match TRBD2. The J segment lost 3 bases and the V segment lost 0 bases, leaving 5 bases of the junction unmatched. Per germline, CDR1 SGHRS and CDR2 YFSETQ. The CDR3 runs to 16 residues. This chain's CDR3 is CASSLVASGREETQYF. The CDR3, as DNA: TGCGCCAGCAGCTTGGTGGCGAGCGGGAGGGAAGAGACCCAGTACTTC.

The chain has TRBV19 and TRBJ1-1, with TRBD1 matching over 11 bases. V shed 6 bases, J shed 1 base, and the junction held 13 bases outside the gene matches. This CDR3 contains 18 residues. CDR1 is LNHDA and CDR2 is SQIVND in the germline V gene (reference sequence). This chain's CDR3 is CASSTLFGTGGWNTEAFF. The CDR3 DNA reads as TGTGCCAGTAGCACATTGTTCGGGACAGGGGGATGGAACACTGAAGCTTTCTTT.

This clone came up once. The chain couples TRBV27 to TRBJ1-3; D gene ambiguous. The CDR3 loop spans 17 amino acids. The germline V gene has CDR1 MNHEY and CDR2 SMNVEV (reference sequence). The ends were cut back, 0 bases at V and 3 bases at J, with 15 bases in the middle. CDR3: CASSLSWRAADGNTIYF. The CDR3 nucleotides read TGTGCCAGCAGTTTATCGTGGCGGGCCGCTGATGGAAACACCATATATTTT.

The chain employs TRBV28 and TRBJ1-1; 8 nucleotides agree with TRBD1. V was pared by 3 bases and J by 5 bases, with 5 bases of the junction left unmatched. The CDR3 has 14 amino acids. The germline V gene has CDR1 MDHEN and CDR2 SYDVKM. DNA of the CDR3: TGTGCCAGCAGTTTCCAGGGGGCGCGGACTGAAGCTTTCTTT. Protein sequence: CASSFQGARTEAFF.

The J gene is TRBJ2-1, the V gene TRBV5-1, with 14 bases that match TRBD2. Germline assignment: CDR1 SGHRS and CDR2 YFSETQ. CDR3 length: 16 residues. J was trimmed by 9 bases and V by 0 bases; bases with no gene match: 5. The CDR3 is CASSLEGLAGVGEQFF. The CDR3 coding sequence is TGCGCCAGCAGCTTGGAGGGACTAGCGGGAGTTGGTGAGCAGTTCTTC.